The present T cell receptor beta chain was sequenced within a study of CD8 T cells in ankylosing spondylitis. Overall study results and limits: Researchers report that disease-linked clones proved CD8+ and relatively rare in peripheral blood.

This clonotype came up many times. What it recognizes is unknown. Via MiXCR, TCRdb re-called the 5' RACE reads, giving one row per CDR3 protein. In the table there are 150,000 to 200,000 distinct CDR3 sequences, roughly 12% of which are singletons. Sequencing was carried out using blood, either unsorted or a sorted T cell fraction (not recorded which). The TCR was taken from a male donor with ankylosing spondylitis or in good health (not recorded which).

The CDR3 here is CASRRGPNTGELFF. Here the CDR3 DNA reads TGTGCCAGCAGAAGAGGTCCGAACACCGGGGAGCTGTTTTTT. This chain joins TRBV7-7 and TRBJ2-2; D is unresolved. Trimming pared 6 bases from V and 0 bases from J, leaving 8 bases between. The CDR3 extends over 14 amino acids. Germline V lookup: CDR1 SSHAT, CDR2 FNYEAQ (reference sequence).